Detailed here is one TCR beta chain. This specimen includes other DNA sequences encoding the same CDR3. Germline V gene lookup returns CDR1 SGHAT and CDR2 FQNNGV. The germline V and J ends were trimmed by 3 bases and 13 bases, with 12 bases remaining between them. This CDR3 region has 11 residues. The data originate from a study of blood T cell repertoires in COVID-19. Overall study: Sources were T cells, B-cell-depleted T cells, or PBMCs; the material itself was cDNA or gDNA.

Methods used by the authors: Reference gene primers were amplified, and this amplification served to estimate nucleated cell counts. Using immunoSEQ multiplex PCR, the repertoire was profiled, and TCRdb retains in-frame clones only, with some absent. V, J and clone size derive from that table, while D and trimming were established from the DNA sequence. The profile covers some 20,000 clones, with roughly 85% appearing a single time and roughly 67% taken by the ten largest. This clonotype was obtained from an elderly man with acute or convalescent COVID-19. The sample taken for sequencing was peripheral blood. The chain is built from TRBV11-2 and TRBJ1-1; tentatively, D is TRBD1 (5 bases). The CDR3 reads CASSLAGKGFF. In nucleotides, the CDR3 is TGTGCCAGCAGCTTGGCAGGGAAAGGTTTCTTT.